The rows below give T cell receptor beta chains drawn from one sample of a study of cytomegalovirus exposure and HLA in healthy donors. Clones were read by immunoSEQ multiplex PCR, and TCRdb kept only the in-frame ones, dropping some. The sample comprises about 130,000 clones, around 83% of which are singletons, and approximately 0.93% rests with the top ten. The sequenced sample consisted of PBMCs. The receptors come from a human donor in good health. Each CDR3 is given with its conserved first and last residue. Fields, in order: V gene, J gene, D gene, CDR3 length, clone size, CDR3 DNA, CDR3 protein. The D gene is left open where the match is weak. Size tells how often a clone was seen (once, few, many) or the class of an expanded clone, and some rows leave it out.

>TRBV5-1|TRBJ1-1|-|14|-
TGCGCCAGCAGCTTGGGCGGCGGGGGCGACGAAGCTTTCTTT
CASSLGGGGDEAFF
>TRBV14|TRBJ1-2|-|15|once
TGTGCCAGCAGCCAAGATGCGGCCATTTCGTATGGCTACACCTTC
CASSQDAAISYGYTF
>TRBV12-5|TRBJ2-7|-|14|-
TGTGCTAGTGGTTTGGGTGGAATCGGGAACGAGCAGTACTTC
CASGLGGIGNEQYF
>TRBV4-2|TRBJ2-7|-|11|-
TGTGCCAGCAGCCACGTCGGCGAGCAGTACTTC
CASSHVGEQYF
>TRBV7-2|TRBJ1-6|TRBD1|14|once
TGTGCCAGCAGCCTAGGACAGGGCCATTCACCCCTCCACTTT
CASSLGQGHSPLHF
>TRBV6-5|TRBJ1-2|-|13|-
TGTGCCAGCAGTGAATCCAGGGTTGGTGGCTACACCTTC
CASSESRVGGYTF
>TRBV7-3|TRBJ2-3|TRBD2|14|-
TGTGCCAGCAGCCCGGGACTACAGACGGATACGCAGTATTTT
CASSPGLQTDTQYF
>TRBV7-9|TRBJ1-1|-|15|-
TGTGCCAGCAGCTTAGTCGCGGTTTATCGTGCTGAAGCTTTCTTT
CASSLVAVYRAEAFF
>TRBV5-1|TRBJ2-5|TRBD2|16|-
TGCGCCAGCAGCTTGGGGACTAGCGGGATACAAGAGACCCAGTACTTC
CASSLGTSGIQETQYF
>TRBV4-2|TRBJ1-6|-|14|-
TGTGCCAGCAGCCAACTCTCAGGGGACCGACCCCTCCACTTT
CASSQLSGDRPLHF
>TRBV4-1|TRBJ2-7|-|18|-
TGCGCCAGCAGCCAAGAAAGGTGGGGCAGCTCTGCAGTCTACGAGCAGTACTTC
CASSQERWGSSAVYEQYF
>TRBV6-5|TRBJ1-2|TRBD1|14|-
TGTGCCAGCAGCGACGACAGGGGGAACTATGGCTACACCTTC
CASSDDRGNYGYTF
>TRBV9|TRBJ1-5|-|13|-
TGTGCCAGCAGCGCCCGCACAGATCAGCCCCAGCATTTT
CASSARTDQPQHF
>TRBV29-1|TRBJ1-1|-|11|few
TGCAGCGGGCGGACAGTAACTGAAGCTTTCTTT
CSGRTVTEAFF
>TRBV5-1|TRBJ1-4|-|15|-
TGCGCCAGCAGCTTGGCCTTGGTAGGGGGAGAAAAACTGTTTTTT
CASSLALVGGEKLFF
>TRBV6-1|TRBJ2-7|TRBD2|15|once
TGTGCCAGCAGTGAAAGGGACTATCAGCTCTACGAGCAGTACTTC
CASSERDYQLYEQYF
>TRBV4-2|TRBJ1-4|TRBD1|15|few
TGTGCCAGCAGCCAAGTGTCCAGGGGGCTTGAAAAACTGTTTTTT
CASSQVSRGLEKLFF
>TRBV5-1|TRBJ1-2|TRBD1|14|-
TGCGCCAGCAGCCTAGAGGGACAGGGGGATGGCTACACCTTC
CASSLEGQGDGYTF
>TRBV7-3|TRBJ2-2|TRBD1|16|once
TGTGCCAGCAGCTTAAGACAGGGGGGGAACACCGGGGAGCTGTTTTTT
CASSLRQGGNTGELFF
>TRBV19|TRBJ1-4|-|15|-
TGTGCCAGTAGTGGCTCCGACAGGCTAAGTGAAAAACTGTTTTTT
CASSGSDRLSEKLFF
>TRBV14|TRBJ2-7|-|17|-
TGTGCCAGCAGCCAGGATAACGGGACACTTCTTTTGGGGGAGCAGTACTTC
CASSQDNGTLLLGEQYF
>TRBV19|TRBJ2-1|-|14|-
TGTGCCAGTAGTATGACACGAATGTACAATGAGCAGTTCTTC
CASSMTRMYNEQFF
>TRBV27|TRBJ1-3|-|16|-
TGTGCCAGCAGTTTATCCCCCGTGGGCCATGGAAACACCATATATTTT
CASSLSPVGHGNTIYF
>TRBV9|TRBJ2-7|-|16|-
TGTGCCAGCAGCGTAGATGGAGGGGCAGCTACCTACGAGCAGTACTTC
CASSVDGGAATYEQYF
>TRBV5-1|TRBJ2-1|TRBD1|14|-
TGCGCCAGCAGCCAACCGGAAGGACAGGAAGAACAGTTCTTC
CASSQPEGQEEQFF
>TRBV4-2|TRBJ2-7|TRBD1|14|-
TGTGCCAGCAGCCCTGGGACAGGGGATAACGAGCAGTACTTC
CASSPGTGDNEQYF
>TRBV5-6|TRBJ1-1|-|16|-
TGTGCCAGCAGCTTACTAATGGAGCACCTGAACACTGAAGCTTTCTTT
CASSLLMEHLNTEAFF
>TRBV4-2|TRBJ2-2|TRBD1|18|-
TGTGCCAGCAGCCGTGCCGGGACAGGGGGCTGGGACACCGGGGAGCTGTTTTTT
CASSRAGTGGWDTGELFF
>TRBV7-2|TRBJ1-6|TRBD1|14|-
TGTGCCAGCAGGACAGGGTTCGAGAATTCACCCCTCCACTTT
CASRTGFENSPLHF
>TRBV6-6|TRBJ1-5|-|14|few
TGTGCCAGCAGTTACCCGGGCAGGGGACAGCCCCAGCATTTT
CASSYPGRGQPQHF
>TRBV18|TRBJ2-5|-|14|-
TGTGCCAGCTCACCGTCGCTAGGGGAAGAGACCCAGTACTTC
CASSPSLGEETQYF
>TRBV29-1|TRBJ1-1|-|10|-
TGCAGCGTTCTAAGAGATGGAGCCCTCTTT
CSVLRDGALF
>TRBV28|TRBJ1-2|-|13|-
TGTGCCAGCAGTTTAGTCACAGACTATGGCTACACCTTC
CASSLVTDYGYTF
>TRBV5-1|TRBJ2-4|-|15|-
TGCGCCAGCAGCTTGGGTGGGGCAGCCAAAAACATTCAGTACTTC
CASSLGGAAKNIQYF
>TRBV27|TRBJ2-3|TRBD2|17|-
TGTGCCAGCAGTTTAGTCCTAGCGGGGGGGCCGTGGGATACGCAGTATTTT
CASSLVLAGGPWDTQYF
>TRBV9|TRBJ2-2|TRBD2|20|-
TGTGCCAGCACCGCCCGACCGACTAGCGGGGGGCCGGGGAACACCGGGGAGCTGTTTTTT
CASTARPTSGGPGNTGELFF
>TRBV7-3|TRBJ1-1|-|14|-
TGTGCCAGCAGCTTAGGGGGCATGAACACTGAAGCTTTCTTT
CASSLGGMNTEAFF
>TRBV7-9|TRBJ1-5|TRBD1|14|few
TGTGCCAGCAGCTCGGGACAGAGCAATCAGCCCCAGCATTTT
CASSSGQSNQPQHF
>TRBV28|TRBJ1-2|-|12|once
TGTGCCAGCAGTTTATCAGGGTATGGCTACACCTTC
CASSLSGYGYTF
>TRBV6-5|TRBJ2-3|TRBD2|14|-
TGTGCCAGCAGTGGCGGGGGACTCACAGATACGCAGTATTTT
CASSGGGLTDTQYF
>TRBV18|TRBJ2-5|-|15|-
TGTGCCAGCTCACCAGCGGACAGTCAACAAGAGACCCAGTACTTC
CASSPADSQQETQYF
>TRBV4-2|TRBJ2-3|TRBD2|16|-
TGTGCCAGCAGCCAGCTCGGGGGGGGGCGAGAAGATACGCAGTATTTT
CASSQLGGGREDTQYF
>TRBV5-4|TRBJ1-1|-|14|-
TGTGCCAGCAGCTTGGGTCGGGGGGACACTGAAGCTTTCTTT
CASSLGRGDTEAFF
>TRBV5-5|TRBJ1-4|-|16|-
TGTGCCAGCAGCTTTCGTATGGACACAGAAGGTGAAAAACTGTTTTTT
CASSFRMDTEGEKLFF
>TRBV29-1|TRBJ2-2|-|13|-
TGCAGCGCGTCCGGGACTTACACCGGGGAGCTGTTTTTT
CSASGTYTGELFF
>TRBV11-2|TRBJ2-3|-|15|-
TGTGCCAGCAGCTTAGATCTCCAGCGGTCAGATACGCAGTATTTT
CASSLDLQRSDTQYF
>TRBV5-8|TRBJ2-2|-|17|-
TGTGCCAGCAGCAACCCCTTGGACAGTTTCCACACCGGGGAGCTGTTTTTT
CASSNPLDSFHTGELFF
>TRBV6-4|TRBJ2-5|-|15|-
TGTGCCAGCAGTGAGAAGAACAGGTTGGTAGAGACCCAGTACTTC
CASSEKNRLVETQYF
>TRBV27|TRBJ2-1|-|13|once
TGTGCCAGCTCTCGACAGGTTAACATAGAGCAGTTCTTC
CASSRQVNIEQFF
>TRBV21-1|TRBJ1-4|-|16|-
TGTGCCAGCAAGTGGGGGGGCTCTTGTTACGATGAAAAACTGTTTTTT
CASKWGGSCYDEKLFF
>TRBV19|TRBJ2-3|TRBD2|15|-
TGTGCCAGTAGTCTCCTAGCGGGGGCCCCGGGTACGCAGTATTTT
CASSLLAGAPGTQYF
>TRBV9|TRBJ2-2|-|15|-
TGTGCCAGCAGCGGTGTCCTCCTGAACACCGGGGAGCTGTTTTTT
CASSGVLLNTGELFF
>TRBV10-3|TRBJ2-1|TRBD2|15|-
TGTGCCATCAGTCTCCGGGGGGGCGCTTTCAATGAGCAGTTCTTC
CAISLRGGAFNEQFF
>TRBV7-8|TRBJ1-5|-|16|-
TGTGCCAGCAGCTTAGACAGGTTAAGGAGCAATCAGCCCCAGCATTTT
CASSLDRLRSNQPQHF